A selection of T cell receptor beta chains follows, all from one sample in a study of T-cell memory formation after mild COVID-19. TCRdb called the 5' RACE reads again in MiXCR, with one record for every CDR3 protein. The top ten clones hold around 21% of a sample with 200,000 to 250,000 distinct CDR3 sequences, approximately 10% of them seen once. Sequenced input: PBMCs or a T cell subset sorted from them (not recorded which). These receptors originate from a man aged 18 to 30 who had mild COVID-19 (a few samples of this study predate the infection). Cell type and time point are not known. The CDR3 runs from the conserved cysteine through the conserved F or W. D genes are given only for firm matches. For some rows the clone size is stated as once, few or many, or as a class when expanded; others skip it.

CDR3 protein | CDR3 DNA | D gene | V gene | clone size | J gene
CASSPRSPVSRTKSNGNHGYTF | TGTGCCAGCAGCCCACGGTCGCCCGTTTCGCGCACGAAATCCAACGGAAACCATGGCTACACCTTC | NA | TRBV4-2 | NA | TRBJ1-2
CASSFGASDTEAFF | TGCGCCAGCAGCTTCGGGGCTTCGGACACTGAAGCTTTCTTT | NA | TRBV5-1 | NA | TRBJ1-1
CSAKPGTEAFF | TGCAGTGCTAAACCTGGCACTGAAGCTTTCTTT | NA | TRBV20-1 | NA | TRBJ1-1
CASSTPGGRETQYF | TGCGCCAGCAGCACTCCCGGGGGGCGAGAGACCCAGTACTTC | NA | TRBV5-1 | NA | TRBJ2-5
CSVERGRMGTQYF | TGCAGCGTCGAGCGGGGGAGGATGGGTACGCAGTATTTT | TRBD2 | TRBV29-1 | few | TRBJ2-3
CASSLMLDTEAFF | TGTGCCAGCAGCTTAATGTTGGACACTGAAGCTTTCTTT | NA | TRBV11-2 | NA | TRBJ1-1
CASSQDSAGTFYNEQFF | TGTGCCAGCAGCCAAGATTCGGCGGGTACCTTCTACAATGAGCAGTTCTTC | NA | TRBV4-2 | few | TRBJ2-1
CASSFGHANNEQFF | TGTGCCAGCAGTTTCGGCCATGCAAACAATGAGCAGTTCTTC | NA | TRBV12-3/TRBV12-4 | NA | TRBJ2-1
CASSPKGQGALGTEAFF | TGTGCCAGCAGCCCGAAGGGACAGGGGGCTTTGGGCACTGAAGCTTTCTTT | TRBD1 | TRBV14 | NA | TRBJ1-1
CASKMGRLEKLFF | TGTGCCAGCAAGATGGGCAGGTTGGAAAAACTGTTTTTT | NA | TRBV27 | few | TRBJ1-4
CASSFPDQGITEAFF | TGTGCCAGCAGTTTCCCGGACCAAGGAATCACTGAAGCTTTCTTT | NA | TRBV6-5 | NA | TRBJ1-1
CASSPFSGTVSETQYF | TGCGCCAGCAGCCCTTTTTCCGGGACAGTGAGTGAGACCCAGTACTTC | TRBD1 | TRBV5-1 | many | TRBJ2-5
CAISGTSGGARLNEQFF | TGTGCCATCAGTGGGACTAGCGGGGGGGCCCGCTTAAATGAGCAGTTCTTC | TRBD2 | TRBV10-3 | few | TRBJ2-1